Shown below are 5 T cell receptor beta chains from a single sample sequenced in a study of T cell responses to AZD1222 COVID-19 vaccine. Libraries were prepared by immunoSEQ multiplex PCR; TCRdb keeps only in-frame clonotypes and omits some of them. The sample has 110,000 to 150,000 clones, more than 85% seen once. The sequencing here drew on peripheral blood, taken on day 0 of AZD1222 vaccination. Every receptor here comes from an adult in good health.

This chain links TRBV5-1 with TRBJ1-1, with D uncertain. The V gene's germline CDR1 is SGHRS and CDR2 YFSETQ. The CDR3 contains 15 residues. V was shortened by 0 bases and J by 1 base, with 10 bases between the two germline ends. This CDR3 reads CASSLEGLRNTEAFF. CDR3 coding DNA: TGCGCCAGCAGCTTGGAGGGCCTTAGGAACACTGAAGCTTTCTTT.

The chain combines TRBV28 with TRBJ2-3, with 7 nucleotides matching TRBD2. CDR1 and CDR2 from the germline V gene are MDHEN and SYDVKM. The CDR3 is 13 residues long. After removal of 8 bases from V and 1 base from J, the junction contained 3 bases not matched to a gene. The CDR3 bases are TGTGCCAGCGGGGCGGGGGGCACAGATACGCAGTATTTT. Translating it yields CASGAGGTDTQYF.

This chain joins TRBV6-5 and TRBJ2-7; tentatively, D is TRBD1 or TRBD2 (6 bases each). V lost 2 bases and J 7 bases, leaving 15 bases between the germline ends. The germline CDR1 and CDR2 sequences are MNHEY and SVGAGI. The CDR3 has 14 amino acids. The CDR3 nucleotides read TGTGCCAGCAGTTACACAGGGACTTCAGGGGAGCAGTACTTC. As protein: CASSYTGTSGEQYF.

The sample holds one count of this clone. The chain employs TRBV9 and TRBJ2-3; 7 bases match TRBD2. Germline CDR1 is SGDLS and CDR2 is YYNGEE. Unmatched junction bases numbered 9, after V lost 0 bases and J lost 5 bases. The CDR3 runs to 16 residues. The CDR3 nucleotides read TGTGCCAGCAGCGTAGTTGCAGGCCGCGGGGGAGATACGCAGTATTTT. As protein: CASSVVAGRGGDTQYF. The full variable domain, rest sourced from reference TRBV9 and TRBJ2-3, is DSGVTQTPKHLITATGQRVTLRCSPRSGDLSVYWYQQSLDQGLQFLIQYYNGEERAKGNILERFSAQQFPDLHSELNLSSLELGDSALYFCASSVVAGRGGDTQYFGPGTRLTVL.

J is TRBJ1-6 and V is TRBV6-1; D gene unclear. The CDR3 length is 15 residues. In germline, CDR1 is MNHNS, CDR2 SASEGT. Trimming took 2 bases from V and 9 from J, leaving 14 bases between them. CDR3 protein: CASSEQVSLSSPLHF. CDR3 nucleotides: TGTGCCAGCAGTGAACAGGTGTCATTAAGTTCACCCCTCCACTTT.